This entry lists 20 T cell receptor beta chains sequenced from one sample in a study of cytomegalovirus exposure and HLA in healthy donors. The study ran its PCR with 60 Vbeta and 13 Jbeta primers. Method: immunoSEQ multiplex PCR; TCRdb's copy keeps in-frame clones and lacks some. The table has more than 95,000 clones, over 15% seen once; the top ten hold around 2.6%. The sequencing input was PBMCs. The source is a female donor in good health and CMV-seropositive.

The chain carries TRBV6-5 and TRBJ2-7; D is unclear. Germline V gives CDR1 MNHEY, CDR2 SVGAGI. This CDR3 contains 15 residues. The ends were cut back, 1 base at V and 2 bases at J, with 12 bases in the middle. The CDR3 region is CASSYFPDKAYEQYF. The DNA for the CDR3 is TGTGCCAGCAGTTACTTCCCCGACAAAGCCTACGAGCAGTACTTC.

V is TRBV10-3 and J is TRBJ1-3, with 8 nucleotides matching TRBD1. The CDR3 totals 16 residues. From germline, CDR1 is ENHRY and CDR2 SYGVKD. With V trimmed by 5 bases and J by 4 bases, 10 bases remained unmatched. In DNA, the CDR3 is TGTGCCATCAGTCCTACTGGCAGGGGGCGAGGAAACACCATATATTTT. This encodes CAISPTGRGRGNTIYF.

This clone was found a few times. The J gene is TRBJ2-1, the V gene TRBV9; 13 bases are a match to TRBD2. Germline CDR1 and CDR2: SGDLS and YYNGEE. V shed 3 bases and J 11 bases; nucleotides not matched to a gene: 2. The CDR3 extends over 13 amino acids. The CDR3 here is CASSGLAGGKQFF. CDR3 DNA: TGTGCCAGCAGCGGACTAGCGGGGGGCAAGCAGTTCTTC.

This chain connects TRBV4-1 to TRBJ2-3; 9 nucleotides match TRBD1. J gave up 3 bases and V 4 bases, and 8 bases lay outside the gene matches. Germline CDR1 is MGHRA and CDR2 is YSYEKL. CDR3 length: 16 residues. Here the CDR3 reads CASSRNTGGNTDTQYF. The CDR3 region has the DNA TGCGCCAGCAGCCGGAATACAGGGGGCAATACAGATACGCAGTATTTT.

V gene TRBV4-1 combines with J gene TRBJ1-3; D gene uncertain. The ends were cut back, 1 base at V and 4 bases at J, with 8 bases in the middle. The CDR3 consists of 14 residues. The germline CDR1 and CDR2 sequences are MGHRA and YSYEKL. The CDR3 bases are TGCGCCAGCAGCCAAGTCCCACTGGGAAACACCATATATTTT. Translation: CASSQVPLGNTIYF.

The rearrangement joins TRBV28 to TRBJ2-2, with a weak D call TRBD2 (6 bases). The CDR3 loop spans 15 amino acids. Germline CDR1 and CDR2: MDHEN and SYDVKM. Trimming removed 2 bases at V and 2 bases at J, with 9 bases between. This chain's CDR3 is CASSLAGLNTGELFF. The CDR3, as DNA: TGTGCCAGCAGTTTAGCGGGGCTCAACACCGGGGAGCTGTTTTTT.

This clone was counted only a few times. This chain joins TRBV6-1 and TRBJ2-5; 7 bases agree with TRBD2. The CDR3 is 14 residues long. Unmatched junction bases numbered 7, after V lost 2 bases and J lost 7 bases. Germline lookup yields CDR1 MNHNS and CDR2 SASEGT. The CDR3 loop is CASSEMGGMGTQYF. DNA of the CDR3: TGTGCCAGCAGTGAAATGGGAGGGATGGGGACCCAGTACTTC.

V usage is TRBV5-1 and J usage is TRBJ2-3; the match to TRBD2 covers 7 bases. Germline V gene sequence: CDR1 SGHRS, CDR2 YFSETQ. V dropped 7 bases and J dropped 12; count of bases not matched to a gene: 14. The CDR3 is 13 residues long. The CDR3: CASSTPEAGRQYF. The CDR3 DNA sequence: TGCGCCAGCTCTACACCTGAAGCGGGACGACAGTATTTT.

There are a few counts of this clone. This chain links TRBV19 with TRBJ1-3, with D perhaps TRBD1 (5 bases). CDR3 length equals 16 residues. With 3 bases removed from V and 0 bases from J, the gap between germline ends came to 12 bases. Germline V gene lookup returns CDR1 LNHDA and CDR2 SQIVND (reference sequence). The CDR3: CASSISRASSGNTIYF. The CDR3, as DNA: TGTGCCAGTAGTATCAGCAGGGCGAGCTCTGGAAACACCATATATTTT.

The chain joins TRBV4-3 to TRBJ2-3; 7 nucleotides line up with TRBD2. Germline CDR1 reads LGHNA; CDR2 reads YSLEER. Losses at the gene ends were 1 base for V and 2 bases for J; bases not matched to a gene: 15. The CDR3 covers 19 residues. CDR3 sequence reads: CASSQGGGASSLYTDTQYF. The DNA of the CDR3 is TGCGCCAGCAGCCAAGGGGGAGGGGCCTCCTCCCTCTACACAGATACGCAGTATTTT.

CDR3 nucleotide sequence: TGTGCCAGCAGCCTCACGGTCCAAGAGACCCAGTACTTC. This gives the protein CASSLTVQETQYF. The chain uses TRBV6-6 and TRBJ2-5; D remains ambiguous. In germline, CDR1 is MNHNY, CDR2 SVGAGI (reference sequence). The CDR3 is made up of 13 amino acids. The germline V and J ends were trimmed by 6 bases and 1 base, with 9 bases remaining between them.

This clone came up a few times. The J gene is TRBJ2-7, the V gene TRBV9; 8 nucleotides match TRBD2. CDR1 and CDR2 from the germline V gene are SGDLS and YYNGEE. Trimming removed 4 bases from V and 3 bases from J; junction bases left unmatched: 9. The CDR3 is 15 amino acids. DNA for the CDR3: TGTGCCAGCAGCCCCCGGGGGCTAGCGGGCTACGAGCAGTACTTC. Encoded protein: CASSPRGLAGYEQYF.

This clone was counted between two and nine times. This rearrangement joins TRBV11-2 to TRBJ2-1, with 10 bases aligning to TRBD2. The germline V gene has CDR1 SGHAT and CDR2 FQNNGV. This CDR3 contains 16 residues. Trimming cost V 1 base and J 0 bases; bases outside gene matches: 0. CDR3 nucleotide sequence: TGTGCCAGCAGCTTAGCTAGCGGGAGCTCCTACAATGAGCAGTTCTTC. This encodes CASSLASGSSYNEQFF.

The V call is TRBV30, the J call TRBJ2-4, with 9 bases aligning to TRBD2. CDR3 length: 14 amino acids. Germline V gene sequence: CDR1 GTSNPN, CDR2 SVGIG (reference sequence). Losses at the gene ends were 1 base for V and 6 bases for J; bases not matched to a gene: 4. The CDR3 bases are TGTGCCTGGAGTGCCGGACTAGCGTTAAACATTCAGTACTTC. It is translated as CAWSAGLALNIQYF.

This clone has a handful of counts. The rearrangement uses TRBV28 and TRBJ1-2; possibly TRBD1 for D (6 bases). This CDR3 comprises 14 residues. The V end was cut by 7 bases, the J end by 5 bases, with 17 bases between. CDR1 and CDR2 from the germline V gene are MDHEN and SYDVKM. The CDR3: CASIKTGTGYGYTF. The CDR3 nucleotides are TGTGCCAGCATCAAGACAGGTACGGGGTATGGCTACACCTTC.

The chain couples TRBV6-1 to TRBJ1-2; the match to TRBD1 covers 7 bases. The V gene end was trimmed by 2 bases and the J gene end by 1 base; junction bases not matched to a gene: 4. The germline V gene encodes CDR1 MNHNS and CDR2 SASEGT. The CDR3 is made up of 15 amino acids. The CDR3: CASSEPGTDNYGYTF. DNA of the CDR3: TGTGCCAGCAGTGAACCCGGGACAGATAACTATGGCTACACCTTC.

The CDR3 is CASRGIGESPLHF. In DNA form, the CDR3 reads TGTGCCAGTAGGGGGATCGGGGAATCACCCCTCCACTTT. The genes are TRBV19 and TRBJ1-6; D unresolved. The CDR3 length is 13 residues. The ends were cut back, 6 bases at V and 10 bases at J, with 13 bases in the middle. In germline, CDR1 is LNHDA, CDR2 SQIVND (reference sequence).

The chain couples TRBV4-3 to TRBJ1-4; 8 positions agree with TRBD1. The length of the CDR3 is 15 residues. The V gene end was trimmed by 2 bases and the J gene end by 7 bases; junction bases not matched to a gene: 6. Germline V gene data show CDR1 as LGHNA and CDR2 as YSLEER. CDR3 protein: CASSQRAGGIEKLFF. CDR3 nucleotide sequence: TGCGCCAGCAGCCAAAGAGCAGGGGGCATTGAAAAACTGTTTTTT.

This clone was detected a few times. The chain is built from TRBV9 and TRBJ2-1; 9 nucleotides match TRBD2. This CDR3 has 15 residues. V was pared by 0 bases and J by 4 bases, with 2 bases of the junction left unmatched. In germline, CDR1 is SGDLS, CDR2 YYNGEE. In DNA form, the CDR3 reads TGTGCCAGCAGCGTAGGCGGGAGGGGGTACAATGAGCAGTTCTTC. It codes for CASSVGGRGYNEQFF.

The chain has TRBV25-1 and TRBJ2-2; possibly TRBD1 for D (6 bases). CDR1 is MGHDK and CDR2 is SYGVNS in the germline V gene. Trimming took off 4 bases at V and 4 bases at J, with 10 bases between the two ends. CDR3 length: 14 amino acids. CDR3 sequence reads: CASSAGVSTGELFF. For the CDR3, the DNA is TGTGCCAGCAGTGCAGGGGTGAGCACCGGGGAGCTGTTTTTT.